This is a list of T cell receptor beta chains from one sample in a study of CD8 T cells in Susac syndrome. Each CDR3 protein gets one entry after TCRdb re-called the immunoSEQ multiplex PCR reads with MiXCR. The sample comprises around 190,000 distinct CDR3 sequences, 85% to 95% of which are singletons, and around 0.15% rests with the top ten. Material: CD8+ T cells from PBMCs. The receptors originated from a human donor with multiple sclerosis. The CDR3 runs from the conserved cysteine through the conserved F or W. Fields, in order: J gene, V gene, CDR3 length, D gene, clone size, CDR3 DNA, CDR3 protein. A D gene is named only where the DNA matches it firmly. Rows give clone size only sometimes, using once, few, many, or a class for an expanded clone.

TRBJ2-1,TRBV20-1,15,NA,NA,TGCAGTGCGACACAGACAGAACGCCCCTACAATGAGCAGTTCTTC,CSATQTERPYNEQFF
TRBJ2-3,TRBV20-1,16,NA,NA,TGCAGTGCCAATTTCCCCTTACAGCTAGCGACAGATACGCAGTATTTT,CSANFPLQLATDTQYF
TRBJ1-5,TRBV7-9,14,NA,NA,TGTGCCAGCAGCTTAGATACCCCCGCTCAGCCCCAGCATTTT,CASSLDTPAQPQHF
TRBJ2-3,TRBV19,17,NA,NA,TGTGCCAGTAGTATAGGGATCGGGACATCGCCCTCAGATACGCAGTATTTT,CASSIGIGTSPSDTQYF
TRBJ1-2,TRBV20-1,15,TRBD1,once,TGCAGTGCTAGAGATGGCCAGGGGGAAAGTTATGGCTACACCTTC,CSARDGQGESYGYTF
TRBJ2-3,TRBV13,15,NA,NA,TGTGCCAGCAGCCAAAGGGGCTTTGGCACAGATACGCAGTATTTT,CASSQRGFGTDTQYF
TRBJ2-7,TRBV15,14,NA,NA,TGTGCCACCAGCAGATGGGACGGAACCTACGAGCAGTACTTC,CATSRWDGTYEQYF
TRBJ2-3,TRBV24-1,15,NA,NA,TGTGCCACCAGTGCGGGGGTATCGAGCACAGATACGCAGTATTTT,CATSAGVSSTDTQYF
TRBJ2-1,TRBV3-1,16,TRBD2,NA,TGTGCCAGCAGCCAAGCGAAGCGGGGGGCGCTCCATGAGCAGTTCTTC,CASSQAKRGALHEQFF
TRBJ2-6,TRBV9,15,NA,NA,TGTGCCAGCAGCGTAAAAGCATCTGGGGCCAACGTCCTGACTTTC,CASSVKASGANVLTF
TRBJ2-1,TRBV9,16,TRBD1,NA,TGTGCCAGCAGCCAAAGGACAGGGCCGAGTGTGGATGAGCAGTTCTTC,CASSQRTGPSVDEQFF
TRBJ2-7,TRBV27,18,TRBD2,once,TGTGCCAGCAGTTTTGGATCTGGGTTAGCGGGGATCGCCTACGAGCAGTACTTC,CASSFGSGLAGIAYEQYF
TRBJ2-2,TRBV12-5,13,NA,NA,TGTGCTAGTGGTTTAGACACCACCGGGGAGCTGTTTTTT,CASGLDTTGELFF
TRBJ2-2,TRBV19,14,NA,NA,TGTGCCAGTGCGGACAATCCAATTACCGGGGAGCTGTTTTTT,CASADNPITGELFF
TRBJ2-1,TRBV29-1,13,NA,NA,TGCAGCGTTGAACCCCGTGAGGGGCTTGAGCAGTTCTTC,CSVEPREGLEQFF
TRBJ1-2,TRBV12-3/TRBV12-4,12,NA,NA,TGTGCCAGCAGTATCGGGACATATGGCTACACCTTC,CASSIGTYGYTF
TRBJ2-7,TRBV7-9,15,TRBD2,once,TGTGCCAGCAGCAACGGGACTAGCGGGAGATCCGAGCAGTACTTC,CASSNGTSGRSEQYF
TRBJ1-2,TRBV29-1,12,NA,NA,TGCAGCGTTGACGAAAGGGGTTGGGGCTACACCTTC,CSVDERGWGYTF
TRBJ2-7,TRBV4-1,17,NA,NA,TGCGCCAGCAGCCAAGCCATTCTAAGACAGGTCCCCTACGAGCAGTACTTC,CASSQAILRQVPYEQYF
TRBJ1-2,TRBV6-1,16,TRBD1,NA,TGTGCCAGCACGACCCCTGGACAGGGAGACGGCTATGGCTACACCTTC,CASTTPGQGDGYGYTF
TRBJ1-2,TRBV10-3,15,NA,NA,TGTGCCATCAGTGAGTCGTACAAACCAGACTATGGCTACACCTTC,CAISESYKPDYGYTF
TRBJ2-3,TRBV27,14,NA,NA,TGTGCCAGCGGTGGGGGTAGCGGATCAGATACGCAGTATTTT,CASGGGSGSDTQYF
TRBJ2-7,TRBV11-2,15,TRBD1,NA,TGTGCCAGCAGCTCTTCCGGGACAGGGGACTACGAGCAGTACTTC,CASSSSGTGDYEQYF
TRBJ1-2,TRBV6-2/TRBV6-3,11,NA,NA,TGTGCCAGCAGTCTCAACTATGGCTACACCTTC,CASSLNYGYTF
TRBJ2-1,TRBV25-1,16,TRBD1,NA,TGTGCCAGCAGTGAACTGGCTCACGGACAGGGGGCGGGGGAGTTCTTC,CASSELAHGQGAGEFF
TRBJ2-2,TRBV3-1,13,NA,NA,TGTGCCAGCAGCTGGGCCACCACCGGGGAGCTGTTTTTT,CASSWATTGELFF
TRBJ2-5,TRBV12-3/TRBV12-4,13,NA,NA,TGTGCCAGCAGTTTAGGGGTTCTTGAGACCCAGTACTTC,CASSLGVLETQYF
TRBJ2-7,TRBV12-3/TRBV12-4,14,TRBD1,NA,TGTGCCAGCAGTTCAGGGACAGGTATCCACGAGCAGTACTTC,CASSSGTGIHEQYF
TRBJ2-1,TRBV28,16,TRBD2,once,TGTGCCAGCAGCCCCTCAGGGCGGGAGCGCCACAATGAGCAGTTCTTC,CASSPSGRERHNEQFF
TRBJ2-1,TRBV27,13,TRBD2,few,TGTGCCAGCTCGGGGGGCTCCTACAATGAGCAGTTCTTC,CASSGGSYNEQFF
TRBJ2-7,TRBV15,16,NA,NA,TGTGCCACCAGCAGGGACGGAACCGTCTTCTCCTACGAGCAGTACTTC,CATSRDGTVFSYEQYF